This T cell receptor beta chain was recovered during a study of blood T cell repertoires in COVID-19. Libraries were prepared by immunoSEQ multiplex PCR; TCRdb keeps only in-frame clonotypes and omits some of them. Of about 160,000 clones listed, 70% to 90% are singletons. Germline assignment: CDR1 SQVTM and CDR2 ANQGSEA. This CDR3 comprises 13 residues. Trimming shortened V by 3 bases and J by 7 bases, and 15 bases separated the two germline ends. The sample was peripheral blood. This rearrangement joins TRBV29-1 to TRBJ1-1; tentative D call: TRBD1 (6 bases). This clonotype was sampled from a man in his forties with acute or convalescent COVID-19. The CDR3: CSVDRQGLIEAFF. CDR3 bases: TGCAGCGTTGATCGCCAGGGGTTAATTGAAGCTTTCTTT.